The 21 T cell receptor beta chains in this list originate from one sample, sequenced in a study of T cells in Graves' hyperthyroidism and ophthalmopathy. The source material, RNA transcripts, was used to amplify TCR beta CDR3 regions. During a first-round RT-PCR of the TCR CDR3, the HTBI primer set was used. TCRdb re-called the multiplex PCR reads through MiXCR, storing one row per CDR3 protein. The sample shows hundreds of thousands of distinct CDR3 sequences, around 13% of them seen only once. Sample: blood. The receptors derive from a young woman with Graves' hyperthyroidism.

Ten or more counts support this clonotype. This CDR3 reads CASLSPSQVPGESQPQHF. CDR3 sequence (DNA): TGTGCCAGTCTTTCCCCCTCGCAGGTACCCGGGGAAAGTCAGCCCCAGCATTTT. V gene TRBV27 combines with J gene TRBJ1-5; D remains ambiguous. V was clipped by 9 bases and J by 6 bases, with 30 bases between them. The CDR3 is 18 amino acids. The germline V gene encodes CDR1 MNHEY and CDR2 SMNVEV (reference sequence).

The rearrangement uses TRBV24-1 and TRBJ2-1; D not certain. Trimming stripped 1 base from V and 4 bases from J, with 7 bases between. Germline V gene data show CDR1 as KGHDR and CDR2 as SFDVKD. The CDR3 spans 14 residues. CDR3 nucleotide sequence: TGTGCCACCAGTGATTTTCGGAGATACAATGAGCAGTTCTTC. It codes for CATSDFRRYNEQFF.

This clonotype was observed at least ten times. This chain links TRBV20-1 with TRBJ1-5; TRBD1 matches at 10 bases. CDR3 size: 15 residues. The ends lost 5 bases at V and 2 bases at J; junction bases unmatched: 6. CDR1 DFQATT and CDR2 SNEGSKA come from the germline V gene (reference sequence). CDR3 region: CSALGQGVRNQPQHF. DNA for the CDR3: TGCAGTGCTTTAGGACAGGGGGTTCGCAATCAGCCCCAGCATTTT.

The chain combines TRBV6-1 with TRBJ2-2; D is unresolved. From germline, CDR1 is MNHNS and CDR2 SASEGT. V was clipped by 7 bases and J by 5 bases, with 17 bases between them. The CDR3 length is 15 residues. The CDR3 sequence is CASIGRERGTGELFF. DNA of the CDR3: TGTGCCAGCATTGGGCGAGAGCGAGGAACCGGGGAGCTGTTTTTT.

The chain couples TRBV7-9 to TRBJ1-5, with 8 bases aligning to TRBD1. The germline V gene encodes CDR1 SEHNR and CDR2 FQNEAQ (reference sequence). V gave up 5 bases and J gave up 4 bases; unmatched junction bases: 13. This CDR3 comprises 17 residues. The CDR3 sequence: CASSLPAGGPKNQPQHF. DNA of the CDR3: TGTGCCAGCAGCCTACCGGCAGGGGGCCCGAAGAATCAGCCCCAGCATTTT.

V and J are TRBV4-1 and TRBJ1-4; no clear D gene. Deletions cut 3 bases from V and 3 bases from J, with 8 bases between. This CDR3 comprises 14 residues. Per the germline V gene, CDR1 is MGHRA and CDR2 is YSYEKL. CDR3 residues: CASSHLAPNEKLFF. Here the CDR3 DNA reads TGCGCCAGCAGCCACCTAGCGCCTAATGAAAAACTGTTTTTT.

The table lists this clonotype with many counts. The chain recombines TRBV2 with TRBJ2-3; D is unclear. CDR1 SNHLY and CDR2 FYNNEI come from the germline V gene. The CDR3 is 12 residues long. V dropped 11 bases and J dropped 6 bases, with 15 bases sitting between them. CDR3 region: CAGNGVEDTQYF. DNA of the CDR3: TGTGCCGGGAATGGGGTGGAGGATACGCAGTATTTT.

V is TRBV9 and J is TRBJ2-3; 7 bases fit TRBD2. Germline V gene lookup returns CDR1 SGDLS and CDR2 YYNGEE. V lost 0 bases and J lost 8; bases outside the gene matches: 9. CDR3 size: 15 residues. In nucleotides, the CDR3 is TGTGCCAGCAGCGTAGGACCAATCCCGGGAGGTACGCAGTATTTT. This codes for CASSVGPIPGGTQYF. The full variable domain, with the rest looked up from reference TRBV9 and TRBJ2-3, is DSGVTQTPKHLITATGQRVTLRCSPRSGDLSVYWYQQSLDQGLQFLIQYYNGEERAKGNILERFSAQQFPDLHSELNLSSLELGDSALYFCASSVGPIPGGTQYFGPGTRLTVL.

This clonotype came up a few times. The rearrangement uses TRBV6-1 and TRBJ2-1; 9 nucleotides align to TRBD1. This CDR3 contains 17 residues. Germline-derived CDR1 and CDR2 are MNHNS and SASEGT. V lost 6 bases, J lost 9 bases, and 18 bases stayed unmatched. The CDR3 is CASSPLGQGPPGGEQFF. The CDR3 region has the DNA TGTGCCAGCAGCCCCCTGGGACAGGGCCCACCGGGGGGTGAGCAGTTCTTC.

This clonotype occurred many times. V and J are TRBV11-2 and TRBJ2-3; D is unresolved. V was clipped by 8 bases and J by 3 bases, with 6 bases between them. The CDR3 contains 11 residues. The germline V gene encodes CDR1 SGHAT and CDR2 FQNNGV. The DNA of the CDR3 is TGTGCCAGCCGCGTGACAGATACGCAGTATTTT. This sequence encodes CASRVTDTQYF.

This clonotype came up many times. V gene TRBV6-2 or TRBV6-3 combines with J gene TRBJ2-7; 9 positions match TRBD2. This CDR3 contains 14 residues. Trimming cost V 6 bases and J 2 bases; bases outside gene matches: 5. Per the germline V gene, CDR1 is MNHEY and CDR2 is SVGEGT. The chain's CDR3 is CASRTTSGAYEQYF. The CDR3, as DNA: TGTGCCAGCAGGACGACTAGCGGAGCCTACGAGCAGTACTTC.

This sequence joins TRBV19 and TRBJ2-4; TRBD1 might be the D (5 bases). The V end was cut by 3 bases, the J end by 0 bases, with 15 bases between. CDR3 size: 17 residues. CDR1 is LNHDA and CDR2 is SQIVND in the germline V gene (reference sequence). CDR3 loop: CASSIADRTLAKNIQYF. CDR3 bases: TGTGCCAGTAGTATCGCCGACAGAACACTAGCCAAAAACATTCAGTACTTC. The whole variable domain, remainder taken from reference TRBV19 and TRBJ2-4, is DGGITQSPKYLFRKEGQNVTLSCEQNLNHDAMYWYRQDPGQGLRLIYYSQIVNDFQKGDIAEGYSVSREKKESFPLTVTSAQKNPTAFYLCASSIADRTLAKNIQYFGAGTRLSVL.

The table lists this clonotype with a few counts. CDR3 sequence: CASSSGQSSTDTQYF. The CDR3 region has the DNA TGTGCCAGCAGCTCGGGACAGTCTAGCACAGATACGCAGTATTTT. The rearrangement uses TRBV11-2 and TRBJ2-3, with 7 positions matching TRBD1. The germline gives CDR1 SGHAT, CDR2 FQNNGV. The CDR3 sequence is 15 residues long. V shed 4 bases and J 0 bases; nucleotides not matched to a gene: 4.

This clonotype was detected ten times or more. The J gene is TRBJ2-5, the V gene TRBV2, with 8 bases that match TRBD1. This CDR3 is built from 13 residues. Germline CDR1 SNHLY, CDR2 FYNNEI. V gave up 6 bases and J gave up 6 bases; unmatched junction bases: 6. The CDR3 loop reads CASSGGQGKTQYF. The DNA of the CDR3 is TGTGCCAGCAGCGGAGGACAGGGAAAGACCCAGTACTTC.

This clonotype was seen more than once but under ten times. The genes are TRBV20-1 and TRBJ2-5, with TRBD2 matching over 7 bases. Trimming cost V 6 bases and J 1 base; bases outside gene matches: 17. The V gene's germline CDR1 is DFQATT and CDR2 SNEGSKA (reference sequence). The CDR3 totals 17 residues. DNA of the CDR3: TGCAGTGCGGGACCTCGGAAGGCTAGCGGACCCCAAGAGACCCAGTACTTC. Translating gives CSAGPRKASGPQETQYF.

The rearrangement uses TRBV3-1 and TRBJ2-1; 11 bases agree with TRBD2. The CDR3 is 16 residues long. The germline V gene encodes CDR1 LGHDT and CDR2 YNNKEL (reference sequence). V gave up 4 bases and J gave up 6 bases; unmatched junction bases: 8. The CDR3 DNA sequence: TGTGCCAGCAGCCCCCTCACTAGCGGGAGTTTCAATGAGCAGTTCTTC. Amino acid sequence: CASSPLTSGSFNEQFF.

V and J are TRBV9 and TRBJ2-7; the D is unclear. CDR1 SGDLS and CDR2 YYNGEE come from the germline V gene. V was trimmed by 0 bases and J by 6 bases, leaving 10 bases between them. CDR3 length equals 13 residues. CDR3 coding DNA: TGTGCCAGCAGCGTAGCTGATAGTTCCGAGCAGTACTTC. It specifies CASSVADSSEQYF.

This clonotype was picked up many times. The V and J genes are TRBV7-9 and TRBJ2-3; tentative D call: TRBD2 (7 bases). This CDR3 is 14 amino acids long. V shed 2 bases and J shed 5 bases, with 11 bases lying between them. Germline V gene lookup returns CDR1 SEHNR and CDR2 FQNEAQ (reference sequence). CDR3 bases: TGTGCCAGCAGCTTATCGGGGGGCGGAGATACGCAGTATTTT. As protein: CASSLSGGGDTQYF.

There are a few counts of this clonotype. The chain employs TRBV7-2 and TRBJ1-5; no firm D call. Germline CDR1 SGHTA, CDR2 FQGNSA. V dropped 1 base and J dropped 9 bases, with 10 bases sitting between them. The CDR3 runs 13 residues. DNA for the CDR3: TGTGCCAGCAGCTTAGGGGCGGAAGGGCCCCAGCATTTT. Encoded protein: CASSLGAEGPQHF.

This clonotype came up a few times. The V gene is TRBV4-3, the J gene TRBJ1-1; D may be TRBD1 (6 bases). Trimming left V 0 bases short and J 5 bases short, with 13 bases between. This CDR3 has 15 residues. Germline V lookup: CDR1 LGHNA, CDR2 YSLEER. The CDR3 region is CASSQDGAGETEAFF. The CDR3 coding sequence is TGCGCCAGCAGCCAAGATGGGGCAGGGGAGACTGAAGCTTTCTTT.

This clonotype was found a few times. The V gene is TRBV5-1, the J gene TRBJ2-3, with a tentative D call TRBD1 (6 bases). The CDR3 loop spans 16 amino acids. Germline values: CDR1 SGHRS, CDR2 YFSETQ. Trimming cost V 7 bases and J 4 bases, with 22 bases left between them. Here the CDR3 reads CASSGRGTVGADTQYF. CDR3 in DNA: TGCGCCAGCTCCGGAAGGGGGACCGTGGGCGCAGATACGCAGTATTTT. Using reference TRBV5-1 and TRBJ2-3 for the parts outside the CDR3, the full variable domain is KAGVTQTPRYLIKTRGQQVTLSCSPISGHRSVSWYQQTPGQGLQFLFEYFSETQRNKGNFPGRFSGRQFSNSRSEMNVSTLELGDSALYLCASSGRGTVGADTQYFGPGTRLTVL.